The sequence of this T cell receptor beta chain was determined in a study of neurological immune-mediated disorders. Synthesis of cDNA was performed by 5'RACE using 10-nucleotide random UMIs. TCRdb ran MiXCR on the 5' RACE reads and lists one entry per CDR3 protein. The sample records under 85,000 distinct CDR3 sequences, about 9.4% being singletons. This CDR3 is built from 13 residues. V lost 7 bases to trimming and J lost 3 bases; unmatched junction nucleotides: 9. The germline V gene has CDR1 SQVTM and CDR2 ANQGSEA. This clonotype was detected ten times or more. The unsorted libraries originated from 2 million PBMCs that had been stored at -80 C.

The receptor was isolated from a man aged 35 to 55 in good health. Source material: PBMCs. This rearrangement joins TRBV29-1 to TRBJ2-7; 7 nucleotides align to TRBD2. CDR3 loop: CSARLAIDYEQYF. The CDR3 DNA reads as TGCAGCGCCAGACTAGCAATTGACTACGAGCAGTACTTC.